The entry that follows covers one T cell receptor beta chain sequence. The data belong to a study of CD8 T cells in Susac syndrome. Random-hexamer reverse transcription was applied to roughly 0.45 to 1 ug RNA. By means of immunoSEQ multiplex PCR, TCR beta CDR3 spanning 54 Vbeta and 13 Jbeta underwent amplification. TCRdb re-called the immunoSEQ multiplex PCR reads with MiXCR, one entry per CDR3 protein. The data contain under 200,000 distinct CDR3 sequences, roughly nine tenths of them seen just once; the ten biggest clones take up roughly 0.08%. Germline assignment: CDR1 SGHTA and CDR2 FQGNSA. Losses at the gene ends were 1 base for V and 9 bases for J; bases not matched to a gene: 7. This CDR3 is built from 15 residues. Sequencing targeted TCR beta in T cells from blood (CD8+ and CD4+). The controls were healthy donors who were matched for age and sex. Negative magnetic isolation gave CD8+ and CD4+ cells; FACS enriched CD8+ TEMRA.

Sequenced input: CD4+ T cells from PBMCs. V and J are TRBV7-2 and TRBJ2-4, with TRBD2 matching over 9 bases. This TCR came from a human donor in good health. The CDR3 DNA sequence: TGTGCCAGCAGCTTAGTGGCTAGCGGGGACACCATTCAGTACTTC. This codes for CASSLVASGDTIQYF.